The T cell receptor (beta chain) under discussion was sequenced for a study of T cell responses to AZD1222 COVID-19 vaccine. Notes on the study in general: CD4 TCRs linked to vaccination spanned spike, dominating at 160-218 and 743-854. Spike-specific TCR breadth and depth grew following two AZD1222 doses.

The CDR3 contains 16 residues. CDR1 and CDR2 (germline): LGHDT, YNNKEL (reference sequence). The trim removed 3 bases at V and 2 bases at J, leaving 6 bases unmatched. As concerns this clone: The antigen remains unidentified.

Measured with immunoSEQ multiplex PCR; TCRdb has only the in-frame clones, and not every one. The table shows 120,000 to 150,000 clones, with more than 80% occurring only once. The origin of this receptor is an adult who received the MenACWY meningococcal vaccine as a control. V gene TRBV3-1 (or the pseudogene TRBV3-2) combines with J gene TRBJ1-4; 7 bases fit TRBD1. Material: peripheral blood, obtained 28 days after the second dose of the MenACWY control vaccine. CDR3 DNA: TGTGCCAGCAGCCAGAGACAGGGAACCACTAATGAAAAACTGTTTTTT. This codes for CASSQRQGTTNEKLFF.